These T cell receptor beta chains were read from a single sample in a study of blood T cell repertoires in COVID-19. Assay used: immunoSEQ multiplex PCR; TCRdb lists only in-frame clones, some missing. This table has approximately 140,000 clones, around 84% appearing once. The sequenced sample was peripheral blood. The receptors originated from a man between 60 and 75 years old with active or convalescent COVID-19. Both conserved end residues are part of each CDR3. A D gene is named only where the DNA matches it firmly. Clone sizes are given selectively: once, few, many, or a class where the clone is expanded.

TGCGCCAGCAGCTTTAGGGACAGGGGCGAGCAGTACTTC	CASSFRDRGEQYF	TRBD1	TRBV5-1	NA	TRBJ2-7
TGTGCCAGCACACCGGTCTCCAGGGGGCGAGGTGGCTACACCTTC	CASTPVSRGRGGYTF	TRBD1	TRBV27	NA	TRBJ1-2
TGTGCCAGCAGCTTAGCGCAGAGTTGGGGAGGGGAGACCCAGTACTTC	CASSLAQSWGGETQYF	TRBD2	TRBV7-6	NA	TRBJ2-5
TGTGCCAGCAGCCAAGGGTCCGGGAATAGCAATCAGCCCCAGCATTTT	CASSQGSGNSNQPQHF	NA	TRBV3-1/TRBV3-2	NA	TRBJ1-5
TGTGCCAGTATCCCCACAGCGGGACTGGGCAATGAGCAGTTCTTC	CASIPTAGLGNEQFF	TRBD2	TRBV19	NA	TRBJ2-1
TGTGCCAGCAGTTTCGGAGGTGGAACTGAAGCTTTCTTT	CASSFGGGTEAFF	NA	TRBV27	many	TRBJ1-1
TGTGCCAGCAGCTTAAGCGGGAGGGCACCCTACGAGCAGTACTTC	CASSLSGRAPYEQYF	TRBD2	TRBV7-2	NA	TRBJ2-7
TGTGCCTGGAGGGCAGGTTCCGGGAACACTGAAGCTTTCTTT	CAWRAGSGNTEAFF	NA	TRBV30	NA	TRBJ1-1
TGTGCCAGCAGCTTGGATAGCGGATCCTACGAGCAGTACTTC	CASSLDSGSYEQYF	NA	TRBV5-4	NA	TRBJ2-7
TGTGCCAGCAGCTTGAGTAGGGGGCCCTACGAGCAGTACTTC	CASSLSRGPYEQYF	TRBD1	TRBV5-8	once	TRBJ2-7
TGTGCCAGCAGCTTTAAGTTGGGGACTAGCACAGATACGCAGTATTTT	CASSFKLGTSTDTQYF	NA	TRBV7-2	NA	TRBJ2-3
TGTGCCAGCAGCTTGGCCGGGCTAGGGGCCAATGAGCAGTTCTTC	CASSLAGLGANEQFF	NA	TRBV5-4	once	TRBJ2-1
TGTGCCAGCAGTTCCCTGATCGGGTACGAAGCTTTCTTT	CASSSLIGYEAFF	NA	TRBV28	NA	TRBJ1-1
TGTGCCAGCAGCTTAAACCTGGAGGCGGGCTACACCTTC	CASSLNLEAGYTF	NA	TRBV7-2	NA	TRBJ1-2
TGTGCCAGCAGTTACTCGAGGGACATTATCAGCGAGCAGTACTTC	CASSYSRDIISEQYF	NA	TRBV6-6	NA	TRBJ2-7
TGTGCCAGTACCAGTATAGGGCTAGCGGGTCTAGGGGCCCTTAACACCGGGGAGCTGTTTTTT	CASTSIGLAGLGALNTGELFF	TRBD2	TRBV19	NA	TRBJ2-2
TGCGCCAGCAGCCAAGACAGGGGGCTTCAGCCCCAGCATTTT	CASSQDRGLQPQHF	TRBD1	TRBV4-3	NA	TRBJ1-5
TGTGCCAGCAGTTTTGCCTCCAGGGGCTATCAGCCCCAGCATTTT	CASSFASRGYQPQHF	NA	TRBV28	once	TRBJ1-5
TGTGCCAGCAGTGTCCAACAGGGGTACGGCTACACCTTC	CASSVQQGYGYTF	TRBD1	TRBV25-1	NA	TRBJ1-2
TGTGCCAGCAGCGAACAGGGAGAAGCTAACTATGGCTACACCTTC	CASSEQGEANYGYTF	NA	TRBV7-9	few	TRBJ1-2
TGTGCCAGCAGCCTGGGACTCCGAAATAGCGAGCAGTACTTC	CASSLGLRNSEQYF	NA	TRBV21-1	NA	TRBJ2-7
TGTGCCAGCAGCCCAGGGATTTGGGATACGCAGTATTTT	CASSPGIWDTQYF	NA	TRBV7-8	NA	TRBJ2-3
TGTGCCAGCAGCTCAGGGCCGGATCAGCCCCAGCATTTT	CASSSGPDQPQHF	NA	TRBV2	NA	TRBJ1-5
TGCGCCAGCAGCCAAGAATCCTTCGGGGAGCTGTTTTTT	CASSQESFGELFF	NA	TRBV4-1	NA	TRBJ2-2
TGTGCCAGCAGCAAACCCCAGGGAGGGAAGGGTGAAAAACTGTTTTTT	CASSKPQGGKGEKLFF	NA	TRBV21-1	NA	TRBJ1-4
TGCAGTGCTAATATCCGGGAGGGCTACACCTTC	CSANIREGYTF	NA	TRBV20-1	NA	TRBJ1-2
TGTGCCAGCAGTGACAGGGGGAAGAACACTGAAGCTTTCTTT	CASSDRGKNTEAFF	TRBD1	TRBV25-1	once	TRBJ1-1
TGTGCCAGCAGCCAAGTTTTGGGTCAGGGGAATGAAAAACTGTTTTTT	CASSQVLGQGNEKLFF	NA	TRBV14	NA	TRBJ1-4
TGTGCCAGCAGCTTAGCCTACTTAGCGGGTGGAGAGACCCAGTACTTC	CASSLAYLAGGETQYF	TRBD2	TRBV7-6	once	TRBJ2-5
TGTGCCAGCTCTCCCGACGGAGCTAGCACAGATACGCAGTATTTT	CASSPDGASTDTQYF	NA	TRBV18	NA	TRBJ2-3
TGTGCCAGTAGTATTGATCGACAGGCTAATGAAAAACTGTTTTTT	CASSIDRQANEKLFF	NA	TRBV19	NA	TRBJ1-4
TGTGCCTGGGTTAACAGGGCGGACTATGGCTACACCTTC	CAWVNRADYGYTF	NA	TRBV30	once	TRBJ1-2
TGTGCCAGCAGCTTATTCGGCAGTCGGGGCGAGCAGTACTTC	CASSLFGSRGEQYF	NA	TRBV11-2	NA	TRBJ2-7
TGTGCCAGCAGTCCCTGGACTAGCGGGCAAGAGACCCAGTACTTC	CASSPWTSGQETQYF	TRBD2	TRBV6-2/TRBV6-3	NA	TRBJ2-5
TGTGCCAGCAGTAATCGACTAGCGGGCTTGGGGTTCTTC	CASSNRLAGLGFF	TRBD2	TRBV12-3/TRBV12-4	NA	TRBJ2-1
TGTGCCAGCAGCTACCCTAAGACTAGCTACAATGAGCAGTTCTTC	CASSYPKTSYNEQFF	NA	TRBV7-3	NA	TRBJ2-1
TGTGCCACCAGTGACCCCCGGGACTTCGGGGAGCTGTTTTTT	CATSDPRDFGELFF	NA	TRBV24-1	NA	TRBJ2-2
TGTGCCAGCAGCGGCCGGGACAGGGGGAATGTAGGGAACACCGGGGAGCTGTTTTTT	CASSGRDRGNVGNTGELFF	TRBD1	TRBV9	NA	TRBJ2-2
TGTGCCAGCAGCCTTGTGGGGCCCCAGTACTTC	CASSLVGPQYF	NA	TRBV7-8	NA	TRBJ2-5
TGTGCCAGCAGCTCTGGACAGGGCGGGTTGTGGGGCAATCAGCCCCAGCATTTT	CASSSGQGGLWGNQPQHF	TRBD1	TRBV28	NA	TRBJ1-5
TGTGCCAGCAGCACGACTAGCGGGGCGGGGGATACGCAGTATTTT	CASSTTSGAGDTQYF	TRBD2	TRBV7-3	once	TRBJ2-3
TGTGCCAGCAGTTTTGGGGGGGGACAGGGACAAGAGACCCAGTACTTC	CASSFGGGQGQETQYF	TRBD1	TRBV28	NA	TRBJ2-5
TGTGCCAGCAGCTTAACGCGACTAGAATCCTACGAGCAGTACTTC	CASSLTRLESYEQYF	NA	TRBV11-2	many	TRBJ2-7